The T cell receptor (beta chain) under discussion was sequenced for a study of cytomegalovirus exposure and HLA in healthy donors. It was with 60 Vbeta and 13 Jbeta primers that the PCR ran. The assay was immunoSEQ multiplex PCR, and TCRdb's table has in-frame clones only and misses some. There are around 54,000 clones in the sample; less than 85% occur only once, and 7.5% to 8.5% lies in the top ten. CDR1 is SGDLS, CDR2 YYNGEE, per germline. V shed 4 bases and J shed 0 bases, with 8 bases lying between them. The CDR3 has 15 residues. The sample taken for sequencing was PBMCs. The rearrangement uses TRBV9 and TRBJ1-6, with D hard to call. This receptor was obtained from a young man in good health and CMV-seropositive. CDR3 DNA: TGTGCCAGCAGCCCTTCTTTCTCCTATAATTCACCCCTCCACTTT. Its protein is CASSPSFSYNSPLHF.